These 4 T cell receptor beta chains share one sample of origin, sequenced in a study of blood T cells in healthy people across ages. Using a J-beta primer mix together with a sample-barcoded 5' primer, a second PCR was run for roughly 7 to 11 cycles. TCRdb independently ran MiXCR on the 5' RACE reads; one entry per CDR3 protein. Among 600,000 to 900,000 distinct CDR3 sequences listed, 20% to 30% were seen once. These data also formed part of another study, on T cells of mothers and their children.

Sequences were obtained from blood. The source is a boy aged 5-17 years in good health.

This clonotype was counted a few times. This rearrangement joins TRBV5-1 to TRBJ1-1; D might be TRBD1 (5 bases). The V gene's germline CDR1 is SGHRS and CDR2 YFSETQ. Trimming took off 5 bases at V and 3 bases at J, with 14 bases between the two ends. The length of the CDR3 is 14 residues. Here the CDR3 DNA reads TGCGCCAGCAGAGGGGTGAGGGGCGACACTGAAGCTTTCTTT. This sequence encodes CASRGVRGDTEAFF.

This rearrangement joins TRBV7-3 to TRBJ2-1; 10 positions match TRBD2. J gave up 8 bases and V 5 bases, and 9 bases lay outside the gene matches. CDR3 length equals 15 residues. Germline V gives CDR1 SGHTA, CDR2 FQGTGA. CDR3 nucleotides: TGTGCCAGCAGCCAGGGGCTAGCGGGGGTCGATGAGCAGTTCTTC. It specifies CASSQGLAGVDEQFF.

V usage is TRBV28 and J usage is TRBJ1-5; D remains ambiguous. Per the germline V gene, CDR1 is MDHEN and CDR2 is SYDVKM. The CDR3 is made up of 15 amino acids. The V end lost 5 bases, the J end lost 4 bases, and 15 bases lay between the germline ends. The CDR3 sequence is CASSPPLGRNQPQHF. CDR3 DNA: TGTGCCAGCAGTCCCCCCCTAGGGCGAAATCAGCCCCAGCATTTT.

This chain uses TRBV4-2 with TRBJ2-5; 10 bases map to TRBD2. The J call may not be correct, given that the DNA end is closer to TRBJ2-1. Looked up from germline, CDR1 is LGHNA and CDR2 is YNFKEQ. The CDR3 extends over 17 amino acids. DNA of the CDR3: TGTGCCAGCAGCCAAGAAAGAGCGGGGGGGCAATACAATGAGCAGTTCTTC. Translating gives CASSQERAGGQYNEQFF.